This T cell receptor (beta chain) was recovered during a study of read filtering for tumor transcriptome and immune sequencing. About the study: Mean patient age was approximately 66 years, range about 40 to 85; around 17 male, 11 to 15 female. Transcriptome libraries were built from DNase-treated RNA. TCR-mapped reads were about 3.5 to 10.27 million with IR-seq versus about 75 to 1,400 with RNA-seq.

The library was built from around 400 ng RNA with molecular barcoded adaptors for alpha/delta and beta/gamma chains. TCRdb reanalysed the reads using MiXCR and keeps one entry per CDR3 protein. The sample has approximately 61,000 distinct CDR3 sequences, roughly a fifth seen once; the top ten hold about 14%. Sampling of bone marrow took place during active disease in every patient. The sequencing input was a population of CD138-negative cells sorted from bone marrow. This sequence originates from a donor aged 40 or older with multiple myeloma.

The CDR3 protein is CASSKDRSSNQPQHF. The DNA of the CDR3 is TGTGCCAGCAGCAAGGACAGATCTAGCAATCAGCCCCAGCATTTT. V usage is TRBV6-5 and J usage is TRBJ1-5; TRBD1 might be the D (6 bases). CDR3 length: 15 amino acids. The germline V and J ends were trimmed by 6 bases and 0 bases, with 12 bases remaining between them. Germline CDR1 and CDR2: MNHEY and SVGAGI.